A selection of T cell receptor beta chains follows, all from one sample in a study of siplizumab effects on memory and regulatory T cells. This table comes from immunoSEQ multiplex PCR, and its TCRdb copy is limited to in-frame clones, with some not included. Of about 110,000 clones listed, 80% to 95% are singletons. The sequenced material came from CD4+ T cells sorted from blood. The origin of the receptors is a human donor in good health. Both conserved end residues are part of each CDR3. The order of the fields is V gene, clone size, D gene, J gene, CDR3 protein, CDR3 DNA. The D gene is left open where the match is weak. Only part of the rows carry a size: once, few, many, or a class if the clone is expanded.

>TRBV7-2|NA|TRBD1|TRBJ2-7
CASSINRGSYEQYF
TGTGCCAGCAGCATAAACAGGGGGAGTTACGAGCAGTACTTC
>TRBV2|NA|NA|TRBJ1-2
CASSEWERTYGYTF
TGTGCCAGCAGTGAGTGGGAGAGGACCTATGGCTACACCTTC
>TRBV6-6|NA|NA|TRBJ1-1
CASSYLRQNTEAFF
TGTGCCAGCAGTTACCTACGACAGAACACTGAAGCTTTCTTT
>TRBV6-5|NA|NA|TRBJ1-2
CASSEGTYYGYTF
TGTGCCAGCAGTGAAGGGACCTACTATGGCTACACCTTC
>TRBV10-3|NA|NA|TRBJ2-3
CAIREGGGTDTQYF
TGTGCCATCAGAGAGGGAGGTGGCACAGATACGCAGTATTTT
>TRBV6-5|NA|NA|TRBJ1-2
CASSPPGLDGGYTF
TGTGCCAGCAGTCCTCCGGGCCTGGACGGCGGCTACACCTTC
>TRBV7-7|NA|TRBD1|TRBJ1-3
CASSPGGGGNTIYF
TGTGCCAGCAGCCCAGGGGGGGGAGGAAACACCATATATTTT
>TRBV5-8|NA|NA|TRBJ1-5
CASSLRVQGGQPQHF
TGTGCCAGCAGCTTGAGGGTCCAAGGGGGGCAGCCCCAGCATTTT
>TRBV20-1|NA|NA|TRBJ2-5
CSARDRETQYF
TGCAGTGCTAGAGATAGGGAGACCCAGTACTTC
>TRBV6-1|NA|NA|TRBJ1-1
CASRSQGQNTEAFF
TGTGCCAGCCGGTCACAGGGTCAGAACACTGAAGCTTTCTTT
>TRBV7-2|NA|NA|TRBJ2-7
CASSRPGSYEQYF
TGTGCCAGCAGCAGGCCGGGCTCCTACGAGCAGTACTTC
>TRBV29-1|NA|NA|TRBJ1-3
CSVEGGNTIYF
TGCAGCGTTGAAGGTGGAAACACCATATATTTT
>TRBV5-8|NA|TRBD1|TRBJ2-4
CASRRTGVNIQYF
TGTGCCAGCAGGCGGACAGGGGTAAACATTCAGTACTTC
>TRBV2|NA|NA|TRBJ2-1
CASSEDRSSYNEQFF
TGTGCCAGCAGTGAAGACAGATCGTCCTACAATGAGCAGTTCTTC
>TRBV27|NA|TRBD1|TRBJ2-7
CACRGTGAYEQYF
TGTGCCTGTCGCGGGACAGGGGCCTACGAGCAGTACTTC
>TRBV2|NA|NA|TRBJ2-7
CASSLTVEQYF
TGTGCCAGCAGCCTTACAGTCGAGCAGTACTTC
>TRBV7-2|NA|NA|TRBJ1-2
CASSLGGQGIYGYTF
TGTGCCAGCAGCTTAGGGGGTCAGGGCATCTATGGCTACACCTTC
>TRBV5-4|NA|NA|TRBJ2-5
CASSPAYGPQETQYF
TGTGCCAGCAGCCCCGCGTATGGACCTCAAGAGACCCAGTACTTC
>TRBV29-1|NA|NA|TRBJ2-7
CSVLDQRRLEQYF
TGCAGCGTTCTGGATCAACGGAGGCTCGAGCAGTACTTC
>TRBV5-8|NA|NA|TRBJ2-3
CASSLVFGSSTDTQYF
TGTGCCAGCAGCTTGGTGTTTGGGTCTAGCACAGATACGCAGTATTTT
>TRBV5-1|NA|NA|TRBJ1-5
CASSVQGDQPQHF
TGCGCCAGCAGCGTACAGGGAGACCAGCCCCAGCATTTT
>TRBV19|NA|TRBD1|TRBJ2-7
CASSRQGGFHEQYF
TGTGCCAGTAGTCGCCAAGGGGGCTTCCACGAGCAGTACTTC
>TRBV7-9|NA|NA|TRBJ1-5
CASSPKGGVNQPQHF
TGTGCCAGCAGCCCCAAGGGGGGGGTCAATCAGCCCCAGCATTTT
>TRBV1|NA|NA|TRBJ2-2
CTSSQVLAGELTGELFF
TGCACCAGCAGCCAAGTACTAGCGGGAGAACTCACCGGGGAGCTGTTTTTT
>TRBV5-8|NA|NA|TRBJ2-4
CASSLFVAVFRTAKNIQYF
TGTGCCAGCAGCTTGTTCGTTGCTGTCTTTAGGACAGCCAAAAACATTCAGTACTTC
>TRBV5-6|NA|NA|TRBJ2-3
CASSPKWGGRTDTQYF
TGTGCCAGCAGCCCCAAATGGGGGGGGCGGACAGATACGCAGTATTTT
>TRBV23-1|once|NA|TRBJ1-2
CASSQSRFLRSYGYTF
TGCGCCAGCAGTCAATCGAGGTTCCTGAGGTCCTATGGCTACACCTTC
>TRBV11-3|NA|NA|TRBJ2-5
CASSSGETQYF
TGTGCCAGCAGTTCCGGGGAGACCCAGTACTTC
>TRBV4-2|NA|NA|TRBJ2-7
CASSKQDVRRVTYEQYF
TGTGCCAGCAGCAAACAAGATGTAAGGAGGGTAACGTACGAGCAGTACTTC
>TRBV9|NA|NA|TRBJ1-3
CASSVDSSFYSGNTIYF
TGTGCCAGCAGCGTAGACAGCAGTTTTTACTCTGGAAACACCATATATTTT
>TRBV18|NA|NA|TRBJ2-7
CASSLTPVLVYEQYF
TGTGCCAGCTCACTTACTCCGGTCTTGGTCTACGAGCAGTACTTC
>TRBV7-8|NA|TRBD2|TRBJ2-3
CASSLGVAGATDTQYF
TGTGCCAGCAGCTTAGGGGTAGCGGGAGCCACAGATACGCAGTATTTT
>TRBV2|NA|NA|TRBJ1-2
CATARTLWSYGYTF
TGTGCCACCGCCAGGACGCTTTGGTCCTATGGCTACACCTTC
>TRBV7-2|few|NA|TRBJ1-5
CASSWGPQKRNQPQHF
TGTGCCAGCAGCTGGGGCCCACAGAAGCGCAATCAGCCCCAGCATTTT
>TRBV5-1|NA|TRBD2|TRBJ2-3
CASSWVAGDTDTQYF
TGCGCCAGCAGTTGGGTAGCGGGGGACACAGATACGCAGTATTTT
>TRBV5-1|NA|NA|TRBJ2-7
CASSLKAAGPYEQYF
TGCGCCAGCAGCTTGAAGGCGGCGGGACCCTACGAGCAGTACTTC
>TRBV18|NA|NA|TRBJ1-1
CASSPREGLNTEAFF
TGTGCCAGCTCACCACGGGAGGGGTTGAACACTGAAGCTTTCTTT
>TRBV7-8|NA|NA|TRBJ1-5
CASSLGGGSNQPQHF
TGTGCCAGCAGCTTGGGTGGAGGTAGCAATCAGCCCCAGCATTTT
>TRBV15|NA|NA|TRBJ1-1
CATQGWEGTEAFF
TGTGCCACGCAGGGGTGGGAGGGCACTGAAGCTTTCTTT